The next 2 T cell receptor beta chains were all read from a single sample in a study of CD8 T cells in Susac syndrome. RNA totalling roughly 0.45 to 1 ug underwent reverse transcription with random hexamers. Via MiXCR, TCRdb re-called the immunoSEQ multiplex PCR reads, giving one row per CDR3 protein. The data hold over 95,000 distinct CDR3 sequences, with around 90% observed a single time. The sample was CD8+ T cells from PBMCs. The receptors stem from a human donor in good health.

In regard to this clonotype: An end of the junction differs from the germline gene, which may be a read error. The gene calls are TRBV19 and TRBJ1-1; the D is unclear. This CDR3 has 13 amino acids. CDR1 is LNHDA, CDR2 SQIVND, per germline (reference sequence). CDR3 sequence reads: CASSGSMNTEASF. The CDR3 DNA sequence: TGTGCCAGTAGTGGGTCCATGAACACTGAAGCTTCCTTT.

This chain links TRBV9 with TRBJ1-1; perhaps TRBD1 as D (6 bases). Germline V gene sequence: CDR1 SGDLS, CDR2 YYNGEE. CDR3 size: 15 residues. Between the trimmed V and J ends, which lost 2 bases and 3 bases, there was a span of 14 bases. CDR3 amino acids: CASSVRGQSDTEAFF. The CDR3 region has the DNA TGTGCCAGCAGCGTGAGAGGACAGTCGGACACTGAAGCTTTCTTT.